The 13 T cell receptor beta chains below come from one sample, sequenced in a study of cytomegalovirus exposure and HLA in healthy donors. PCR employed 60 Vbeta and 13 Jbeta primers. Assay used: immunoSEQ multiplex PCR; TCRdb lists only in-frame clones, some missing. The table lists 270,000 or so clones, 80% to 95% of them singletons. What was sequenced was PBMCs. These receptors all come from a girl aged 2 to 10 in good health and CMV-seronegative.

This clone was picked up a small number of times. This chain connects TRBV5-8 to TRBJ2-7, with TRBD2 as a possible D gene (5 bases). V was cut by 0 bases and J by 7 bases, with 14 bases left in between. Germline CDR1 reads SGHTS; CDR2 reads YDEGEE. The CDR3 has 14 amino acids. This CDR3 reads CASSLVKEGGEQYF. The CDR3, as DNA: TGTGCCAGCAGCTTGGTCAAAGAGGGTGGGGAGCAGTACTTC.

The V call is TRBV19, the J call TRBJ2-5; D is possibly TRBD1 (5 bases). The ends were cut back, 3 bases at V and 5 bases at J, with 13 bases in the middle. The length of the CDR3 is 14 residues. Per germline, CDR1 LNHDA and CDR2 SQIVND (reference sequence). CDR3 loop: CASSMTAPGETQYF. DNA of the CDR3: TGTGCCAGTAGTATGACAGCCCCCGGGGAGACCCAGTACTTC.

In the case of this clone: Other DNA sequences in this sample translate to the same CDR3. The chain combines TRBV6-5 with TRBJ1-1; 7 bases align to TRBD1. The CDR3 has 13 amino acids. Per the germline V gene, CDR1 is MNHEY and CDR2 is SVGAGI. J lost 5 bases, V lost 6 bases, and 6 bases had no gene match. In DNA, the CDR3 is TGTGCCAGCAGCACGAGGGGGCCAACTGAAGCTTTCTTT. Amino acids: CASSTRGPTEAFF.

The gene calls are TRBV6-6 and TRBJ1-1; D ambiguous. The germline gives CDR1 MNHNY, CDR2 SVGAGI (reference sequence). V dropped 2 bases and J dropped 0 bases, with 7 bases sitting between them. The CDR3 is 14 amino acids. CDR3 loop: CASSYREMNTEAFF. For the CDR3, the DNA is TGTGCCAGCAGTTACCGGGAGATGAACACTGAAGCTTTCTTT.

The chain uses TRBV7-6 and TRBJ2-2; 14 positions match TRBD2. The CDR3 runs to 18 residues. Germline CDR1 SGHVS, CDR2 FNYEAQ. V lost 3 bases and J lost 4; bases outside the gene matches: 7. CDR3 sequence reads: CASSLAGLAGAGTGELFF. Written as DNA, the CDR3 is TGTGCCAGCAGCTTGGCGGGACTAGCGGGAGCTGGCACCGGGGAGCTGTTTTTT.

This chain connects TRBV4-1 to TRBJ2-1, with 13 bases lining up with TRBD2. The CDR3 is 17 residues long. The trim removed 4 bases at V and 7 bases at J, leaving 10 bases unmatched. Germline values: CDR1 MGHRA, CDR2 YSYEKL. The CDR3 nucleotides are TGCGCCAGCAGCCCGCCCGCCCGGACTAGCGGGAGAAATGAGCAGTTCTTC. Translating it yields CASSPPARTSGRNEQFF.

This chain links TRBV11-2 with TRBJ1-1; TRBD1 agrees at 7 bases. V gave up 5 bases and J gave up 7 bases; unmatched junction bases: 1. CDR3 length: 11 amino acids. From germline, CDR1 is SGHAT and CDR2 FQNNGV. The CDR3 loop reads CASSQGVEAFF. The CDR3 DNA follows: TGTGCCAGCAGCCAGGGGGTTGAAGCTTTCTTT.

This chain uses TRBV6-5 with TRBJ1-1; D might be TRBD1 (6 bases). Per the germline V gene, CDR1 is MNHEY and CDR2 is SVGAGI. The CDR3 is made up of 13 amino acids. Trimming left V 5 bases short and J 4 bases short, with 11 bases between. For the CDR3, the DNA is TGTGCCAGCAGTAAAACAGGGACCACTGAAGCTTTCTTT. It specifies CASSKTGTTEAFF.

The J gene is TRBJ2-1, the V gene TRBV5-1, with 13 bases identical to TRBD2. Looked up from germline, CDR1 is SGHRS and CDR2 is YFSETQ. CDR3 length: 18 residues. The V and J ends lost 0 bases and 4 bases, in that order; junction bases with no gene match: 7. The CDR3: CASSLGTSGGRGYNEQFF. DNA of the CDR3: TGCGCCAGCAGCTTGGGGACTAGCGGGGGAAGGGGGTACAATGAGCAGTTCTTC. The whole variable domain, filled in from reference TRBV5-1 and TRBJ2-1, reads KAGVTQTPRYLIKTRGQQVTLSCSPISGHRSVSWYQQTPGQGLQFLFEYFSETQRNKGNFPGRFSGRQFSNSRSEMNVSTLELGDSALYLCASSLGTSGGRGYNEQFFGPGTRLTVL.

The V call is TRBV7-9, the J call TRBJ2-5, with 10 bases fitting TRBD2. Germline CDR1 reads SEHNR; CDR2 reads FQNEAQ (reference sequence). The CDR3 has 14 amino acids. Trimming removed 5 bases from V and 1 base from J; junction bases left unmatched: 1. In DNA form, the CDR3 reads TGTGCCAGCAGCCCTAGCGGGGGCCAAGAGACCCAGTACTTC. It encodes CASSPSGGQETQYF.

The chain carries TRBV2 and TRBJ2-3; 9 bases line up with TRBD2. The ends lost 7 bases at V and 3 bases at J; junction bases unmatched: 14. The CDR3 is 17 residues long. Germline-derived CDR1 and CDR2 are SNHLY and FYNNEI. The CDR3 bases are TGTGCCAGCACTCAAGGAGGCCTAGCGGGGCTGACAGATACGCAGTATTTT. Amino acids: CASTQGGLAGLTDTQYF.

The J gene is TRBJ1-1, the V gene TRBV28, with 8 bases fitting TRBD1. This CDR3 has 16 residues. J was trimmed by 0 bases and V by 6 bases; bases with no gene match: 9. Germline CDR1 is MDHEN and CDR2 is SYDVKM. The CDR3 spells CASSPPGGAMNTEAFF. The CDR3, as DNA: TGTGCCAGCAGCCCCCCAGGGGGCGCGATGAACACTGAAGCTTTCTTT.

This chain connects TRBV6-1 to TRBJ2-1, with 13 bases that match TRBD2. Germline lookup yields CDR1 MNHNS and CDR2 SASEGT. The ends lost 8 bases at V and 7 bases at J; junction bases unmatched: 8. This CDR3 is built from 15 residues. The CDR3 coding sequence is TGTGCCAGCGGACTAGCGGGAGCTTTGGGGAATGAGCAGTTCTTC. It codes for CASGLAGALGNEQFF.